A single sample gave rise to the 20 T cell receptor beta chains below, sequenced in a study of CD8 T cells in ankylosing spondylitis. No antigen has been identified for these receptors. Study observations and caveats: Apparently characteristic of ankylosing spondylitis blood was a TCR beta motif (about eight highly homologous variants).

TCRdb reanalysed the 5' RACE reads using MiXCR and keeps one entry per CDR3 protein. This sample carries about 480,000 distinct CDR3 sequences, 17% of them seen once, and the ten largest clones take approximately 1%. Sequenced material: blood, either unsorted or a sorted T cell fraction (not recorded which). All receptors derive from a male donor with ankylosing spondylitis.

The V gene is TRBV6-1, the J gene TRBJ1-6, with a tentative D call TRBD1 (5 bases). Trimming left V 6 bases short and J 7 bases short, with 10 bases between. Per germline, CDR1 MNHNS and CDR2 SASEGT. The CDR3 has 13 residues. CDR3 bases: TGTGCCAGCAGAGGGACGGGGAATTCACCCCTCCACTTT. It translates to CASRGTGNSPLHF.

This clonotype was seen only a few times. CDR3 sequence: CASSPRQPGQGVHEQFF. CDR3 coding DNA: TGTGCCAGCAGCCCGAGACAACCGGGACAGGGTGTACATGAGCAGTTCTTC. This chain connects TRBV7-3 to TRBJ2-1; 9 bases line up with TRBD1. This CDR3 has 17 amino acids. CDR1 and CDR2 from the germline V gene are SGHTA and FQGTGA. V shed 5 bases and J 8 bases; nucleotides not matched to a gene: 16. Based on the CDR3 plus reference TRBV7-3 and TRBJ2-1, the full variable domain is GAGVSQTPSNKVTEKGKYVELRCDPISGHTALYWYRQSLGQGPEFLIYFQGTGAADDSGLPNDRFFAVRPEGSVSTLKIQRTERGDSAVYLCASSPRQPGQGVHEQFFGPGTRLTVL.

The chain couples TRBV11-1 to TRBJ2-5; TRBD1 is a possible D gene (6 bases). The germline V and J ends were trimmed by 4 bases and 2 bases, with 17 bases remaining between them. The CDR3 has 16 amino acids. CDR1 SGHAT and CDR2 FQDESV come from the germline V gene (reference sequence). CDR3 nucleotides: TGTGCCAGCAGCTCCCGGACAGCACACATACAAGAGACCCAGTACTTC. Translating gives CASSSRTAHIQETQYF.

The chain combines TRBV5-1 with TRBJ2-3, with D possibly TRBD1 on 6 matching bases. Germline CDR1 and CDR2: SGHRS and YFSETQ. The V end was cut by 4 bases, the J end by 0 bases, with 15 bases between. CDR3 size: 16 residues. The DNA of the CDR3 is TGCGCCAGCAGCCGAAGGGGGAGAACAAGCACAGATACGCAGTATTTT. Amino acids: CASSRRGRTSTDTQYF.

The chain recombines TRBV7-3 with TRBJ1-1; D remains unclear. The CDR3 totals 15 residues. Germline V CDR1 and CDR2: SGHTA, FQGTGA. Deletions cut 0 bases from V and 6 bases from J, with 14 bases between. CDR3 in DNA: TGTGCCAGCAGCTTAACGGCCAGTTCGGGAGCTGAAGCTTTCTTT. Translating it yields CASSLTASSGAEAFF.

The chain carries TRBV3-1 and TRBJ2-7; D may be TRBD2 (6 bases). Per germline, CDR1 LGHDT and CDR2 YNNKEL (reference sequence). The CDR3 is 15 residues long. Trimming removed 1 base at V and 4 bases at J, with 14 bases between. The DNA for the CDR3 is TGTGCCAGCAGCCAAGTGGGAGGCGGGTGGTACGAGCAGTACTTC. It yields the protein CASSQVGGGWYEQYF.

The chain combines TRBV4-2 with TRBJ1-2; no definite D call. The ends were cut back, 0 bases at V and 0 bases at J, with 8 bases in the middle. The CDR3 runs 15 residues. CDR1 LGHNA and CDR2 YNFKEQ come from the germline V gene. CDR3 in DNA: TGTGCCAGCAGCCAAGATCGGTTAGCTAACTATGGCTACACCTTC. This gives the protein CASSQDRLANYGYTF.

This rearrangement joins TRBV6-5 to TRBJ1-2, with a tentative D call TRBD1 (5 bases). The CDR3 loop spans 12 amino acids. Deletions cut 0 bases from V and 14 bases from J, with 13 bases between. The germline V gene has CDR1 MNHEY and CDR2 SVGAGI. The CDR3 DNA reads TGTGCCAGCAGTTACTCCGGGGGTAGAGGAACCTTC. Translated, it gives CASSYSGGRGTF.

The chain couples TRBV3-1 to TRBJ2-5; D remains ambiguous. Trimming removed 5 bases at V and 4 bases at J, with 14 bases between. The CDR3 sequence is 14 residues long. Germline-derived CDR1 and CDR2 are LGHDT and YNNKEL (reference sequence). The CDR3 DNA sequence: TGTGCCAGCAGCTCCCGACGTTACGGAGAGACCCAGTACTTC. The encoded protein is CASSSRRYGETQYF.

Many counts were recorded for this clonotype. Compared with germline, one end of the junction differs, possibly owing to a read error. The chain carries TRBV5-1 and TRBJ1-1, with D possibly being TRBD1 (5 bases). Germline CDR1 SGHRS, CDR2 YFSETQ. The CDR3 sequence is 14 residues long. CDR3 region: CASSLDGGNTEAFF. CDR3 coding DNA: TGTGCCAGCAGTTTAGATGGGGGGAATACTGAAGCTTTCTTT.

The genes are TRBV5-1 and TRBJ1-3; 8 positions match TRBD1. From germline, CDR1 is SGHRS and CDR2 YFSETQ. CDR3 length equals 17 residues. V lost 4 bases, J lost 0 bases, and 9 bases stayed unmatched. Here the CDR3 reads CASSESLTGGSGNTIYF. In nucleotides, the CDR3 is TGCGCCAGCAGCGAAAGCCTCACAGGGGGCTCTGGAAACACCATATATTTT.

This clonotype has more than one count but fewer than ten. The chain links TRBV2 to TRBJ2-7; D call uncertain. Trimming took 6 bases from V and 0 from J, leaving 6 bases between them. Germline V lookup: CDR1 SNHLY, CDR2 FYNNEI. This CDR3 spans 12 amino acids. CDR3: CASRSNSYEQYF. For the CDR3, the DNA is TGTGCCAGCAGGAGCAACTCCTACGAGCAGTACTTC.

This clonotype came up a few times. The CDR3 region is CASSFRLQTSEQYF. DNA of the CDR3: TGTGCCAGCAGTTTCAGGCTACAGACCAGCGAGCAGTACTTC. The J gene is TRBJ2-7, the V gene TRBV27; D gene unclear. Germline CDR1 and CDR2: MNHEY and SMNVEV (reference sequence). There are 14 residues in the CDR3. V gave up 3 bases and J gave up 6 bases, with 15 bases separating them.

This clonotype was observed a few times. The chain uses TRBV20-1 and TRBJ1-6; tentative D call: TRBD1 (5 bases). Per germline, CDR1 DFQATT and CDR2 SNEGSKA (reference sequence). Trimming stripped 2 bases from V and 6 bases from J, with 14 bases between. The CDR3 is made up of 15 amino acids. For the CDR3, the DNA is TGCAGTGCTAGAATGGTAGGAGGGACTAATTCACCCCTCCACTTT. It specifies CSARMVGGTNSPLHF.

In its sample, this clonotype was seen a few times. V is TRBV5-4 and J is TRBJ2-3, with D hard to call. The V end was cut by 5 bases, the J end by 0 bases, with 16 bases between. The CDR3 has 16 residues. Germline assignment: CDR1 SGHNT and CDR2 YYREEE (reference sequence). CDR3 loop: CASRPNMGTSTDTQYF. CDR3 coding DNA: TGTGCCAGCAGACCCAATATGGGCACTAGCACAGATACGCAGTATTTT.

The table lists this clonotype with many counts. This chain joins TRBV6-5 and TRBJ1-2; D unresolved. The CDR3 contains 16 residues. In germline, CDR1 is MNHEY, CDR2 SVGAGI. Trimming took off 2 bases at V and 7 bases at J, with 20 bases between the two ends. The CDR3 sequence is CASSYGRPPFLGGYTF. The CDR3 DNA sequence: TGTGCCAGCAGTTACGGGAGACCTCCATTTCTGGGTGGCTACACCTTC.

Ten or more counts support this clonotype. This rearrangement joins TRBV12-3 or TRBV12-4 to TRBJ2-2; 7 bases match TRBD1. V was clipped by 5 bases and J by 3 bases; unmatched bases: 9. This CDR3 comprises 16 residues. Written as DNA, the CDR3 is TGTGCCAGCAGTCCCCTTGGGACAGTCTACACCGGGGAGCTGTTTTTT. Protein product: CASSPLGTVYTGELFF.

The V gene is TRBV29-1, the J gene TRBJ1-4; maybe TRBD1 (6 bases). The CDR3 is 12 residues long. Germline CDR1 and CDR2: SQVTM and ANQGSEA. V was shortened by 4 bases and J by 4 bases, with 7 bases between the two germline ends. The DNA of the CDR3 is TGCAGCGTTGTAGGGGGTAATGAAAAACTGTTTTTT. Residues: CSVVGGNEKLFF.

V is TRBV7-6 and J is TRBJ2-7; 10 bases align to TRBD1. The CDR3 consists of 15 residues. Germline V gene sequence: CDR1 SGHVS, CDR2 FNYEAQ. With 3 bases clipped from V and 4 bases from J, the junction kept 6 bases outside the gene matches. In DNA, the CDR3 is TGTGCCAGCAGCTTGGCCGGGACAGGGGAGTACGAGCAGTACTTC. Its translation: CASSLAGTGEYEQYF.

This clonotype has at least ten counts. The chain links TRBV5-1 to TRBJ2-1; D is possibly TRBD2 (6 bases). V shed 3 bases and J shed 0 bases, with 16 bases lying between them. CDR1 is SGHRS, CDR2 YFSETQ, per germline. CDR3 length equals 17 residues. CDR3 in amino acids: CASSSGGTATSYNEQFF. CDR3 nucleotide sequence: TGCGCCAGCAGCTCTGGCGGGACGGCGACCTCCTACAATGAGCAGTTCTTC.